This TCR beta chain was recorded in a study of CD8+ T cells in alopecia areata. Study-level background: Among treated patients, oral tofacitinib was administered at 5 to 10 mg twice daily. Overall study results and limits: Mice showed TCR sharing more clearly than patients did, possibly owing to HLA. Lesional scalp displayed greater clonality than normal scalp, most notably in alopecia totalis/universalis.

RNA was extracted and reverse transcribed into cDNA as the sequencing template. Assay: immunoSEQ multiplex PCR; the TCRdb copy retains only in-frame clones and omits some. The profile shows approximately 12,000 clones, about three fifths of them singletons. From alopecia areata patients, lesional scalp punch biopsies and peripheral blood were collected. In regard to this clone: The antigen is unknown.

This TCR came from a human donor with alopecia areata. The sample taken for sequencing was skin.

CDR3: CASSLLGRSHISGANVLTF. Here the CDR3 DNA reads TGTGCCAGCAGCTTACTGGGACGTAGTCATATCTCTGGGGCCAACGTCCTGACTTTC. The chain uses TRBV11-2 and TRBJ2-6; perhaps D is TRBD1 or TRBD2 (5 bases each). The CDR3 loop spans 19 amino acids. Germline loops: CDR1 SGHAT, CDR2 FQNNGV. Trimming took 2 bases from V and 0 from J, leaving 17 bases between them.